This T cell receptor beta chain originates from a study of graft-versus-host responses after intestinal transplantation. Study information: Recipients were given multivisceral, liver-intestinal, or isolated intestinal transplants.

Trimming took 5 bases from V and 2 from J, leaving 16 bases between them. This CDR3 is 16 amino acids long. Per germline, CDR1 LGHNA and CDR2 YSLEER. Assay used: immunoSEQ multiplex PCR; TCRdb lists only in-frame clones, some missing. This table has 95,000 to 130,000 clones, 90% appearing once. This clone was found once. As yet, its antigen is unknown. The sequence came from a human donor who received an intestinal transplant. Sequencing was performed on unstimulated CD4+ T cells sorted from spleen or lymph node cells, taken before intestinal transplant. The genes are TRBV4-3 and TRBJ1-3, with D maybe TRBD1 (6 bases). DNA of the CDR3: TGCGCCAGCAGCTATTCCCCCGGGACAACTGGAAACACCATATATTTT. This sequence encodes CASSYSPGTTGNTIYF.